This T cell receptor (beta chain) stems from a study of cytomegalovirus exposure and HLA in healthy donors. PCR employed 60 Vbeta and 13 Jbeta primers. In the authors' methods: Around 10 million of the 80 million or so unique TCR beta chains counted in a later analysis were shared. Sequenced by immunoSEQ multiplex PCR; TCRdb stores in-frame clones only, minus some. V, J and clone size derive from that table, while D and trimming were established from the DNA sequence. The sample yields about 300,000 clones, roughly 88% seen once. Germline assignment: CDR1 SEHNR and CDR2 FQNEAQ (reference sequence). The CDR3 is 16 amino acids. Trimming cost V 0 bases and J 0 bases, with 10 bases left between them.

Material: PBMCs. V usage is TRBV7-9 and J usage is TRBJ2-3; D might be TRBD1 (5 bases). This clonotype was obtained from a man aged 35-49 years in good health and CMV-seropositive. The DNA of the CDR3 is TGTGCCAGCAGCTTAGCTCCAGGACACAGCACAGATACGCAGTATTTT. It translates to CASSLAPGHSTDTQYF.